This T cell receptor beta chain derives from a study of T cells in Graves' hyperthyroidism and ophthalmopathy. The investigators amplified TCR beta CDR3 regions from RNA transcripts. HTBI primers drove first-round RT-PCR of the TCR CDR3. Via MiXCR, TCRdb re-called the multiplex PCR reads, giving one row per CDR3 protein. The table has hundreds of thousands of distinct CDR3 sequences, about 14% seen once; the top ten hold about 12%. Findings and caveats of the study: The model anticipated ophthalmopathy a median about 7.1 months pre-onset. From stable hyperthyroidism, ophthalmopathy was set apart by a 13 V-J model. Most thyroid clonotypes that were expanded above 0.001 also turned up in blood.

The CDR3 is 15 residues long. The germline V gene has CDR1 MDHEN and CDR2 SYDVKM. At least ten counts were recorded for this clonotype. Its antigen is unidentified. At one of its ends the junction is not consistent with the germline gene, which may arise from a read error. Each person with ophthalmopathy scored at least 3 on the Clinical Activity Score, reached NOSPECS grade 4 or higher, and had been ill under 3 months. The V and J genes are TRBV28 and TRBJ2-5, with D possibly being TRBD1 (6 bases). The sequencing sample was made of blood. The clonotype comes from a woman aged 50 to 60 with Graves' ophthalmopathy. CDR3 bases: TGTGCCAGCAGTGGGGGCTCCCACAACCAGGAGACCCAGTACTTC. This codes for CASSGGSHNQETQYF.